These 3 T cell receptor beta chains originate from one sample sequenced in a study of blood T cell repertoires in COVID-19. Clones were sequenced by immunoSEQ multiplex PCR, and TCRdb holds only the in-frame ones, with some missing. The table includes 350,000 to 400,000 clones, roughly nine tenths detected once. Sequenced input: PBMCs or T cells enriched from blood (not recorded which). These receptors all stem from a woman aged 40 to 49 who had been exposed to COVID-19.

This clone came up once. The chain has TRBV10-2 and TRBJ1-2; tentative D call: TRBD1 (5 bases). The CDR3 covers 16 residues. From germline, CDR1 is WSHSY and CDR2 SAAADI. Trimming shortened V by 2 bases and J by 8 bases, and 21 bases separated the two germline ends. The CDR3 sequence: CASSEIPTGFWEGYTF. As DNA, the CDR3 is TGCGCCAGCAGTGAGATCCCTACAGGTTTCTGGGAAGGCTACACCTTC.

V gene TRBV6-1 combines with J gene TRBJ1-2; unclear D gene. CDR1 MNHNS and CDR2 SASEGT come from the germline V gene. The V end lost 1 base, the J end lost 0 bases, and 9 bases lay between the germline ends. The CDR3 length is 15 residues. Here the CDR3 reads CASSEGHPPNYGYTF. The CDR3 nucleotides read TGTGCCAGCAGTGAAGGACACCCTCCTAACTATGGCTACACCTTC.

The chain carries TRBV18 and TRBJ1-1, with D tentatively TRBD1 (5 bases). Germline V gene data show CDR1 as KGHSH and CDR2 as LQKENI. The CDR3 covers 15 residues. Trimming left V 4 bases short and J 2 bases short, with 14 bases between. This CDR3 reads CASSLVVGGNTEAFF. CDR3 DNA: TGTGCCAGCTCACTCGTAGTCGGGGGAAACACTGAAGCTTTCTTT.